The text below deals with one T cell receptor beta chain. Nashville, Tennessee was home to all donors, each a Caucasian adult. Negatively enriched CD4+ T cells were divided by CD45RA into naive and memory. This sample was included in a study of shared clonotypes between healthy human individuals. CDR3 length: 15 amino acids. Per the germline V gene, CDR1 is SGHRS and CDR2 is YFSETQ. Trimming cost V 0 bases and J 3 bases, with 13 bases left between them. The authors ran the assay at deep level. Original processing methods: ImmunoSEQ supplied junction-only sequences lacking quality scores, so filtering was different. Measured with immunoSEQ multiplex PCR; TCRdb has only the in-frame clones, and not every one. V, J and clone size are taken as reported in that table, and D and trimming were inferred from the DNA itself. The sample lists about 1.4 million clones, roughly 96% seen once, with roughly 1.2% in the top ten.

Sequenced: naive CD4+ T cells sorted from blood. Sample subset: CD45RA+ positively selected. V is TRBV5-1 and J is TRBJ2-7; no reliable D call. The source of this sequence is a man aged 25 to 40 in good health. CDR3 DNA sequence: TGCGCCAGCAGCTTGGGTCCCACCTCACTCTACGAGCAGTACTTC. Protein sequence: CASSLGPTSLYEQYF. The variable domain in full, completed from reference TRBV5-1 and TRBJ2-7, reads KAGVTQTPRYLIKTRGQQVTLSCSPISGHRSVSWYQQTPGQGLQFLFEYFSETQRNKGNFPGRFSGRQFSNSRSEMNVSTLELGDSALYLCASSLGPTSLYEQYFGPGTRLTVT.